The rows below give T cell receptor beta chains drawn from one sample of a study of cytomegalovirus exposure and HLA in healthy donors. TCRdb's copy holds only in-frame clones and misses some; the assay was immunoSEQ multiplex PCR. Counted here are about 160,000 clones, about nine tenths occurring once; the ten biggest clones make up 4% to 4.5%. The sequencing input was PBMCs. These receptors came from a man between 18 and 29 years old in good health and CMV-seropositive. Each CDR3 is given with its conserved first and last residue. The order of the fields is V gene, D gene, J gene, clone size, CDR3 length, CDR3 DNA, CDR3 protein. D genes are given only for firm matches. The listing skips clone size in some rows; elsewhere it reads once, few, many or a size class.

TRBV29-1,-,TRBJ2-7,-,12,TGCAGCGTCGCTTATCAGGGGTACGAGCAGTACTTC,CSVAYQGYEQYF
TRBV15,TRBD1,TRBJ2-5,-,14,TGTGCCACCAGCACGAGAACACAGGGGGAGGCCCAGTACTTC,CATSTRTQGEAQYF
TRBV7-6,TRBD1,TRBJ2-7,-,14,TGTGCCAGCAGCACCCTGGACAGGGCCTACGAGCAGTACTTC,CASSTLDRAYEQYF
TRBV19,-,TRBJ2-3,-,13,TGTGCCAGTAGATCAGGGGCGGCAGATACGCAGTATTTT,CASRSGAADTQYF
TRBV5-1,TRBD1,TRBJ2-1,-,15,TGCGCCAGCAGTTTGACAGGGGTCTATTACAATGAGCAGTTCTTC,CASSLTGVYYNEQFF
TRBV6-5,TRBD1,TRBJ2-7,-,14,TGTGCCAGCAGTTACTCGTCCAGGGGGTACGAGCAGTACTTC,CASSYSSRGYEQYF
TRBV2,-,TRBJ1-1,-,13,TGTGCCAGCAGTGAACAGGGTGCAATCGAAGCTTTCTTT,CASSEQGAIEAFF
TRBV14,-,TRBJ1-1,-,14,TGTGCCAGCAGCCAAGCCTACTTAGGGGGTGAAGCTTTCTTT,CASSQAYLGGEAFF
TRBV7-9,-,TRBJ1-2,once,13,TGTGCCAGCACCATCAGGGATTACTATGGCTACACCTTC,CASTIRDYYGYTF
TRBV18,TRBD2,TRBJ2-1,-,16,TGTGCCAGCTCCTCCGGGACTAGCGCCTTAGACAATGAGCAGTTCTTC,CASSSGTSALDNEQFF
TRBV7-7,-,TRBJ2-5,-,14,TGTGCTAGCAGCTCCGGGACATACCAAGAGACCCAGTACTTC,CASSSGTYQETQYF
TRBV2,TRBD1,TRBJ1-1,few,12,TGTGCCAGTGGGACAGGAAACACTGAAGCTTTCTTT,CASGTGNTEAFF
TRBV28,-,TRBJ2-3,-,14,TGTGCCAGCACTCCCCCAGGGCGCACAGATACGCAGTATTTT,CASTPPGRTDTQYF
TRBV4-2,TRBD2,TRBJ2-7,-,14,TGTGCCAGCAGCCAACGGGAGGACTCCTACGAGCAGTACTTC,CASSQREDSYEQYF
TRBV5-1,-,TRBJ2-1,-,13,TGCGCCAGCAGCCAGACAGGTTGGGGTGAGCAGTTCTTC,CASSQTGWGEQFF
TRBV7-9,-,TRBJ2-7,-,11,TGTGCCAGCACGTCAGGAGGCGAGCAGTACTTC,CASTSGGEQYF
TRBV5-4,TRBD2,TRBJ2-1,once,15,TGTGCCAGCAGCTTTGGTAGCGGGAGCTACAATGAGCAGTTCTTC,CASSFGSGSYNEQFF
TRBV6-1,-,TRBJ1-3,-,16,TGTGCCAGCAGTGCGGGGGGGGCTAGCTCTGGAAACACCATATATTTT,CASSAGGASSGNTIYF
TRBV4-1,TRBD1,TRBJ2-3,-,15,TGCGCCAGCAGCCACGGACAGGGGACATCAGATACGCAGTATTTT,CASSHGQGTSDTQYF
TRBV2,-,TRBJ1-1,-,13,TGTGCCAGAAACGGTCAGGACAGCGACGAAGCTTTCTTT,CARNGQDSDEAFF
TRBV27,-,TRBJ2-2,-,12,TGTGCCAGCAGTTTGGGCGTGGGGGAGCTGTTTTTT,CASSLGVGELFF
TRBV28,-,TRBJ2-1,-,15,TGTGCCAGCAGTTTCAGGGCCGGGGGACGCAATGAGCAGTTCTTC,CASSFRAGGRNEQFF
TRBV27,-,TRBJ2-5,-,18,TGTGCCAGCAGCCCACCCCCCCAACTAGTCCCGTACCAAGAGACCCAGTACTTC,CASSPPPQLVPYQETQYF
TRBV19,-,TRBJ1-2,-,14,TGTGCCAGTAGTATGCTTCGGGTTAGTAGTGGCTACACCTTC,CASSMLRVSSGYTF
TRBV5-1,TRBD1,TRBJ2-5,-,15,TGCGCCAGCAGCGCCGGGACAGGGGGGCGTGAGACCCAGTACTTC,CASSAGTGGRETQYF
TRBV7-9,-,TRBJ1-5,-,15,TGTGCCAGCAGCTTAGGTGTAGGGGGCAATCAGCCCCAGCATTTT,CASSLGVGGNQPQHF
TRBV11-2,TRBD1,TRBJ2-7,-,14,TGTGCCAGCAGTTCCACGACAGGGTTAGACGAGCAGTACTTC,CASSSTTGLDEQYF
TRBV7-7,-,TRBJ2-1,-,15,TGTGCTAGCAGCTTCGGTGGGGCCGCCTACAATGAGCAGTTCTTC,CASSFGGAAYNEQFF
TRBV19,TRBD1,TRBJ2-5,-,16,TGTGCCAGTAGTATAAATATTGGGACAGGGAGAGAGACCCAGTACTTC,CASSINIGTGRETQYF